This T cell receptor (beta chain) comes out of a study of blood T cell repertoires in COVID-19. The data were produced by immunoSEQ multiplex PCR, yet TCRdb's version contains in-frame clones alone and is incomplete. The data hold 95,000 to 120,000 clones, with about 84% observed a single time. Germline V gene lookup returns CDR1 SGHNT and CDR2 YYREEE (reference sequence). Between the trimmed V and J ends, which lost 4 bases and 7 bases, there was a span of 20 bases. This CDR3 comprises 15 residues. The sequencing sample was made of peripheral blood. The gene calls are TRBV5-4 and TRBJ1-2; D is unclear. The sequence came from a man aged 45 to 65 with acute or convalescent COVID-19. The CDR3 sequence is CASSAIAGGLGGYTF. The CDR3 coding sequence is TGTGCCAGCAGCGCGATTGCGGGAGGGCTCGGTGGCTACACCTTC.